These T cell receptor beta chains were read from a single sample in a study of cytotoxic CD8 clonotypes in ibrutinib-treated CLL. Some clones are missing from TCRdb's copy, which holds only in-frame ones; the method was immunoSEQ multiplex PCR. The sample holds roughly 250,000 clones, 70% seen once. The sequencing here drew on PBMCs, taken after 24 months of ibrutinib treatment. The receptors were gathered from a human donor with chronic lymphocytic leukemia. The CDR3 runs from the conserved cysteine through the conserved F or W. Each record gives: clone size, V gene, D gene, J gene, CDR3 protein, CDR3 DNA. D genes are given only for firm matches. Rows may omit the clone size; those that give it use once, few, many or a size class.

few	TRBV2	-	TRBJ2-7	CASSEIGTGRYEQYF	TGTGCCAGCAGTGAAATTGGAACAGGGCGGTACGAGCAGTACTTC
-	TRBV5-1	TRBD2	TRBJ2-1	CASSLAGGNRDEQFF	TGCGCCAGCAGCTTGGCGGGAGGAAATCGGGATGAGCAGTTCTTC
-	TRBV28	-	TRBJ1-1	CASSLSRTEAFF	TGTGCCAGCAGTTTATCCCGTACTGAAGCTTTCTTT
-	TRBV19	-	TRBJ2-5	CASSYQTGQETQYF	TGTGCCAGTAGTTACCAGACCGGCCAAGAGACCCAGTACTTC
-	TRBV6-5	-	TRBJ1-1	CASRFQGGTEAFF	TGTGCCAGCAGGTTTCAGGGAGGCACTGAAGCTTTCTTT
-	TRBV6-5	TRBD2	TRBJ2-5	CASSYLSGRAGETQYF	TGTGCCAGCAGTTATCTAAGCGGGAGGGCCGGAGAGACCCAGTACTTC
-	TRBV19	-	TRBJ2-2	CASSVGTLNPTGELFF	TGTGCCAGTAGTGTCGGGACTCTCAACCCCACCGGGGAGCTGTTTTTT
-	TRBV29-1	-	TRBJ1-1	CSVEMRDDTEAFF	TGCAGCGTTGAAATGAGAGACGACACTGAAGCTTTCTTT
-	TRBV6-6	-	TRBJ2-7	CASSYTSSSYEQYF	TGTGCCAGCAGTTATACTTCTAGCTCCTACGAGCAGTACTTC
-	TRBV25-1	TRBD2	TRBJ2-2	CASSEYAAGLVGELFF	TGTGCCAGCAGTGAATATGCAGCGGGATTGGTCGGGGAGCTGTTTTTT
-	TRBV11-3	-	TRBJ2-3	CASSLGLRQNTDTQYF	TGTGCCAGCAGCTTAGGTCTCCGGCAGAACACAGATACGCAGTATTTT
-	TRBV29-1	TRBD1	TRBJ2-3	CSAGQEDTQYF	TGCAGCGCGGGACAGGAAGACACGCAGTATTTT
-	TRBV28	-	TRBJ1-1	CASSLEVLGEPEAFF	TGTGCCAGCAGTTTAGAGGTTTTGGGGGAACCTGAAGCTTTCTTT
-	TRBV29-1	TRBD2	TRBJ2-7	CSARTSGAYEQYF	TGCAGCGCAAGGACTAGCGGAGCTTACGAGCAGTACTTC
few	TRBV7-8	TRBD1	TRBJ2-5	CASSRRDRGQGTQYF	TGTGCCAGCAGCCGCAGGGACAGGGGGCAGGGGACCCAGTACTTC
few	TRBV6-5	-	TRBJ2-5	CASSYSGGEETQYF	TGTGCCAGCAGTTACTCAGGAGGGGAAGAGACCCAGTACTTC
-	TRBV6-1	TRBD1	TRBJ2-4	CASRETGVSIQYF	TGTGCCAGCAGAGAGACAGGGGTATCCATTCAGTACTTC
-	TRBV6-6	-	TRBJ2-7	CASSHGRGQWYEQYF	TGTGCCAGCAGTCATGGGAGGGGGCAATGGTACGAGCAGTACTTC
-	TRBV11-2	-	TRBJ2-3	CASSPTATGRRESTDTQYF	TGTGCCAGCAGCCCCACCGCTACGGGCCGAAGGGAAAGCACAGATACGCAGTATTTT
few	TRBV9	-	TRBJ1-3	CASSGATIYF	TGTGCCAGCAGCGGGGCCACCATATATTTT
-	TRBV29-1	-	TRBJ1-4	CSVEDATNEKLFF	TGCAGCGTTGAAGACGCAACTAATGAAAAACTGTTTTTT
few	TRBV4-3	-	TRBJ2-1	CASSLRYNEQFF	TGCGCCAGCAGCCTCAGATACAATGAGCAGTTCTTC
-	TRBV27	TRBD1	TRBJ2-7	CASSFRWTGGANYEQYF	TGTGCCAGCAGTTTCCGTTGGACAGGGGGCGCAAACTACGAGCAGTACTTC
-	TRBV30	-	TRBJ1-1	CAWITERTEAFF	TGTGCCTGGATAACAGAGCGTACTGAAGCTTTCTTT
-	TRBV18	-	TRBJ2-7	CASSITESYEQYF	TGTGCCAGCTCAATAACAGAAAGCTACGAGCAGTACTTC